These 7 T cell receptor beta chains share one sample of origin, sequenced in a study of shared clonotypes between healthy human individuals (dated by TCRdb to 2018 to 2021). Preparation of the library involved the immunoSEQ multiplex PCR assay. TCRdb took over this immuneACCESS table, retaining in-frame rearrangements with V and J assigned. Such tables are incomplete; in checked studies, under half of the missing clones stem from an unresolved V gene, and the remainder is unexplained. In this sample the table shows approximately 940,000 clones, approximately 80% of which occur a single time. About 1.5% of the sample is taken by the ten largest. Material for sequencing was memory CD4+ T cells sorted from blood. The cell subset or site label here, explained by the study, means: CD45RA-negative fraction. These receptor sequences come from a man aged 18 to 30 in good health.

CDR3 nucleotides: TGTGCCAGCAGCCGGACGGGCTCTGGAAACACCATATATTTT. This sequence encodes CASSRTGSGNTIYF. The rearrangement uses TRBV28 and TRBJ1-3; D ambiguous. V lost 6 bases and J 0 bases, leaving 9 bases between the germline ends. The germline CDR1 and CDR2 sequences are MDHEN and SYDVKM. There are 14 residues in the CDR3.

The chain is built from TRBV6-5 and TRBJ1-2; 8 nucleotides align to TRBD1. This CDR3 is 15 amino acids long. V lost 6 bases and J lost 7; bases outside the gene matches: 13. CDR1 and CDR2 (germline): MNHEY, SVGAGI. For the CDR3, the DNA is TGTGCCAGCAGCAGGACCGGACAGGGTAATATTGGCTACACCTTC. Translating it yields CASSRTGQGNIGYTF.

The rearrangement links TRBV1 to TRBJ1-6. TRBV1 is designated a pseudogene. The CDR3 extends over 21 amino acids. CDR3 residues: CTSSQGPSRGEESSYNSPLHF. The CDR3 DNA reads TGCACCAGCAGCCAAGGCCCCTCGAGAGGGGAAGAAAGCTCCTATAATTCACCCCTCCACTTT.

CDR3 bases: TGTGCCAGCAGCGTAGACGGCAGCTACTATGGCTACACCTTC. It is translated as CASSVDGSYYGYTF. V is TRBV9 and J is TRBJ1-2; no definite D call. Trimming took off 0 bases at V and 3 bases at J, with 9 bases between the two ends. The CDR3 contains 14 residues. Germline CDR1 SGDLS, CDR2 YYNGEE.

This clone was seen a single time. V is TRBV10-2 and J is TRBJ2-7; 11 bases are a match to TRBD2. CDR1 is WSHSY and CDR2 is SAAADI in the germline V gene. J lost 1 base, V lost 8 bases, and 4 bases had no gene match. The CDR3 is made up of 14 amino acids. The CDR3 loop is CASCGTSGSYEQYF. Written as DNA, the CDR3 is TGCGCCAGCTGCGGGACTAGCGGTTCCTACGAGCAGTACTTC.

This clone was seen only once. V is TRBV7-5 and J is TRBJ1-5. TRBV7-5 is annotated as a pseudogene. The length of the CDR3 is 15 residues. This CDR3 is CARSQNWTVSQPQHF. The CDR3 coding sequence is TGTGCCAGAAGCCAGAACTGGACGGTCTCTCAGCCCCAGCATTTT.

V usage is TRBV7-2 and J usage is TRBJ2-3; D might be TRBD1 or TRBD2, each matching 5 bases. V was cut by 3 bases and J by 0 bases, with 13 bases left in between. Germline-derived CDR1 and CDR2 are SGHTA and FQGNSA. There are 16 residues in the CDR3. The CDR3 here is CASSLGEKASTDTQYF. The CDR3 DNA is TGTGCCAGCAGCTTGGGGGAGAAGGCTAGCACAGATACGCAGTATTTT.